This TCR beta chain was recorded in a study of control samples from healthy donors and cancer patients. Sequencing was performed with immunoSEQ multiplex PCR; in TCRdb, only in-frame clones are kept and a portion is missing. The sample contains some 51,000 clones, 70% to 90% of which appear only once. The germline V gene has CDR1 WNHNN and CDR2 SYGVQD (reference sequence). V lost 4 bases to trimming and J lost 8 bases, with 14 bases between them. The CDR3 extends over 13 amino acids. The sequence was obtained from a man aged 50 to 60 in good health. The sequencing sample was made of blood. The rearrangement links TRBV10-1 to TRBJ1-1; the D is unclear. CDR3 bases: TGCGCCAGCAGTGGTGAACTACGTAGGGAAGCTTTCTTT. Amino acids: CASSGELRREAFF.